Presented here are 21 T cell receptor beta chains from one specimen sequenced in a study of T cell responses to AZD1222 COVID-19 vaccine. TCRdb keeps only in-frame clones here, not all; method: immunoSEQ multiplex PCR. The data show 90,000 to 120,000 clones, about nine tenths seen once. This sample comprised peripheral blood, obtained on day 0 of AZD1222 vaccination. The receptors here all came from an adult in good health.

The chain uses TRBV5-1 and TRBJ2-1; 12 bases agree with TRBD2. CDR3 length: 15 amino acids. Looked up from germline, CDR1 is SGHRS and CDR2 is YFSETQ. V lost 4 bases to trimming and J lost 4 bases; unmatched junction nucleotides: 3. This chain's CDR3 is CASSPGLAGYNEQFF. CDR3 DNA: TGCGCCAGCAGCCCTGGACTAGCGGGGTACAATGAGCAGTTCTTC. The whole variable domain, filled in from reference TRBV5-1 and TRBJ2-1, reads KAGVTQTPRYLIKTRGQQVTLSCSPISGHRSVSWYQQTPGQGLQFLFEYFSETQRNKGNFPGRFSGRQFSNSRSEMNVSTLELGDSALYLCASSPGLAGYNEQFFGPGTRLTVL.

A single count supports this clone. This CDR3 is CASSQVLGQPGGGYTF. In DNA, the CDR3 is TGCGCCAGCAGCCAAGTGCTAGGGCAGCCAGGAGGTGGCTACACCTTC. The gene calls are TRBV4-3 and TRBJ1-2; D uncertain. CDR3 length: 16 amino acids. The V and J ends lost 1 base and 7 bases respectively, with 19 bases between them. Germline CDR1 reads LGHNA; CDR2 reads YSLEER.

V is TRBV7-3 and J is TRBJ1-2; the match to TRBD1 covers 9 bases. There are 13 residues in the CDR3. Germline trimming cut 5 bases from V and 5 bases from J; bases unmatched to any gene: 3. Germline V gene sequence: CDR1 SGHTA, CDR2 FQGTGA. The DNA of the CDR3 is TGTGCCAGCAGCGAACAGGGGGCTTATGGCTACACCTTC. It codes for CASSEQGAYGYTF. Full variable domain (remainder filled in from reference TRBV7-3 and TRBJ1-2): GAGVSQTPSNKVTEKGKYVELRCDPISGHTALYWYRQSLGQGPEFLIYFQGTGAADDSGLPNDRFFAVRPEGSVSTLKIQRTERGDSAVYLCASSEQGAYGYTFGSGTRLTVV.

Comments on this clone: The germline gene is not matched at one end of the junction; a read error may be the cause. The chain links TRBV12-5 to TRBJ2-1, with TRBD1 as a possible D gene (6 bases). Germline V lookup: CDR1 LGHNT, CDR2 FRNRAP. This CDR3 is 12 amino acids long. Here the CDR3 reads CASGPGVRGTLF. CDR3 coding DNA: TGTGCTAGTGGTCCCGGAGTTAGGGGGACCCTCTTC.

The J gene is TRBJ2-3, the V gene TRBV19; 11 bases align to TRBD2. The V segment lost 8 bases and the J segment 2 bases; nucleotides outside the gene matches: 6. This CDR3 has 15 amino acids. CDR1 and CDR2 from the germline V gene are LNHDA and SQIVND (reference sequence). In nucleotides, the CDR3 is TGTGCCAGTCGGGCTAGCGGGAGGCCCACAGATACGCAGTATTTT. It yields the protein CASRASGRPTDTQYF.

The V call is TRBV10-3, the J call TRBJ2-7, with D unresolved. V was pared by 10 bases and J by 1 base, with 8 bases between. CDR3 length: 11 residues. Germline-derived CDR1 and CDR2 are ENHRY and SYGVKD. The CDR3 protein is CASRLSYEQYF. Here the CDR3 DNA reads TGTGCCAGCCGGTTATCCTACGAGCAGTACTTC.

The rearrangement links TRBV6-2 or TRBV6-3 to TRBJ2-7, with D possibly TRBD2 on 6 matching bases. The V and J ends lost 5 bases and 4 bases respectively, with 12 bases between them. This CDR3 has 13 residues. Germline CDR1 MNHEY, CDR2 SVGEGT. The CDR3 loop reads CASSRNAGYEQYF. The CDR3 DNA sequence: TGTGCCAGCAGTCGGAACGCGGGGTACGAGCAGTACTTC.

The V and J genes are TRBV12-3 or TRBV12-4 and TRBJ1-2, with D uncertain. This CDR3 is 13 amino acids long. V was pared by 6 bases and J by 3 bases, with 11 bases between. This chain's CDR3 is CASSPGRYYGYTF. CDR3 nucleotide sequence: TGTGCCAGCAGCCCCGGACGGTACTATGGCTACACCTTC.

V usage is TRBV7-9 and J usage is TRBJ2-3; 9 nucleotides agree with TRBD2. This CDR3 contains 19 residues. Germline CDR1 is SEHNR and CDR2 is FQNEAQ (reference sequence). V shed 5 bases, J shed 2 bases, and the junction held 17 bases outside the gene matches. Written as DNA, the CDR3 is TGTGCCAGCAGCCCTCGCAATCGTGGCGGGGGGGCCCCCACAGATACGCAGTATTTT. This codes for CASSPRNRGGGAPTDTQYF.

This sequence joins TRBV29-1 and TRBJ2-5; weak D call: TRBD1 (5 bases). Trimming took off 3 bases at V and 5 bases at J, with 10 bases between the two ends. Germline CDR1 and CDR2: SQVTM and ANQGSEA. CDR3 size: 12 residues. The CDR3, as DNA: TGCAGCGTTGATGTGGGGCAGGAGACCCAGTACTTC. Its protein product is CSVDVGQETQYF.

The V gene is TRBV4-3, the J gene TRBJ2-2; D tentatively reads TRBD1 or TRBD2 (5 bases each). The CDR3 runs 16 residues. Per germline, CDR1 LGHNA and CDR2 YSLEER. V lost 4 bases and J 0 bases, leaving 12 bases between the germline ends. CDR3 protein: CASSRKGTPNTGELFF. CDR3 DNA sequence: TGCGCCAGCAGCCGTAAGGGGACCCCGAACACCGGGGAGCTGTTTTTT.

V is TRBV6-5 and J is TRBJ1-2, with TRBD1 as a possible D gene (5 bases). V shed 2 bases and J shed 5 bases, with 9 bases lying between them. Germline V gene sequence: CDR1 MNHEY, CDR2 SVGAGI. The length of the CDR3 is 13 residues. The CDR3 loop reads CASSYRDRYGYTF. The CDR3 DNA follows: TGTGCCAGCAGTTACCGGGACCGATATGGCTACACCTTC.

The chain employs TRBV4-3 and TRBJ1-4, with D unresolved. Germline V gene sequence: CDR1 LGHNA, CDR2 YSLEER. V gave up 2 bases and J gave up 3 bases, with 10 bases separating them. The CDR3 runs to 15 residues. CDR3 in amino acids: CASSQNGYSNEKLFF. CDR3 DNA sequence: TGCGCCAGCAGCCAAAACGGCTATTCTAATGAAAAACTGTTTTTT.

J is TRBJ1-6 and V is TRBV18; the match to TRBD1 covers 9 bases. Germline V gives CDR1 KGHSH, CDR2 LQKENI. Trimming removed 4 bases from V and 7 bases from J; junction bases left unmatched: 11. The CDR3 contains 17 residues. CDR3 residues: CASSLAGPTGGNSPLHF. The CDR3 region has the DNA TGTGCCAGCTCACTCGCAGGTCCGACAGGGGGAAATTCACCCCTCCACTTT.

The chain carries TRBV2 and TRBJ1-1; 10 nucleotides line up with TRBD1. This CDR3 contains 16 residues. Germline V gene data show CDR1 as SNHLY and CDR2 as FYNNEI. The trim removed 2 bases at V and 1 base at J, leaving 4 bases unmatched. The CDR3 nucleotides are TGTGCCAGCAGTGAACCACGACAGGGGGCGAACACTGAAGCTTTCTTT. Protein sequence: CASSEPRQGANTEAFF.

A few counts support this clone. This chain connects TRBV6-5 to TRBJ1-2; 10 bases fit TRBD1. The CDR3 is 15 amino acids. The V segment lost 5 bases and the J segment 6 bases; nucleotides outside the gene matches: 9. Per germline, CDR1 MNHEY and CDR2 SVGAGI. CDR3 nucleotide sequence: TGTGCCAGCAGTCCCCGGGACAGGGGTGAGGATGGCTACACCTTC. Its translation is CASSPRDRGEDGYTF.

The chain employs TRBV10-3 and TRBJ1-2; no clear D. Germline CDR1 is ENHRY and CDR2 is SYGVKD. Trimming pared 9 bases from V and 4 bases from J, leaving 15 bases between. The CDR3 runs to 13 residues. For the CDR3, the DNA is TGTGCCATTACAGTCAAGATATCCTATGGCTACACCTTC. Its protein is CAITVKISYGYTF.

The chain combines TRBV6-5 with TRBJ1-5, with 7 positions matching TRBD1. With 8 bases clipped from V and 4 bases from J, the junction kept 5 bases outside the gene matches. The germline CDR1 and CDR2 sequences are MNHEY and SVGAGI. CDR3 size: 13 residues. The CDR3 DNA reads TGTGCCAGCGGGGGCAGGGGGAATCAGCCCCAGCATTTT. Translation: CASGGRGNQPQHF.

The rearrangement links TRBV9 to TRBJ2-7; D is perhaps TRBD1 or TRBD2 (5 bases each). Trimming took 4 bases from V and 6 from J, leaving 17 bases between them. The CDR3 loop spans 14 amino acids. The germline CDR1 and CDR2 sequences are SGDLS and YYNGEE. CDR3 sequence: CASSWDPNPTEQYF. The CDR3 nucleotides are TGTGCCAGCAGCTGGGACCCGAACCCCACCGAGCAGTACTTC. Filled out from reference TRBV9 and TRBJ2-7, the complete variable domain reads DSGVTQTPKHLITATGQRVTLRCSPRSGDLSVYWYQQSLDQGLQFLIQYYNGEERAKGNILERFSAQQFPDLHSELNLSSLELGDSALYFCASSWDPNPTEQYFGPGTRLTVT.

This sequence joins TRBV18 and TRBJ1-5, with TRBD1 identical over 7 bases. V shed 5 bases, J shed 5 bases, and the junction held 9 bases outside the gene matches. Germline-derived CDR1 and CDR2 are KGHSH and LQKENI. The CDR3 sequence is 15 residues long. The CDR3 protein is CASSLKTGSDQPQHF. The CDR3 nucleotides are TGTGCCAGCTCATTAAAGACAGGGTCCGATCAGCCCCAGCATTTT.

The genes are TRBV25-1 and TRBJ1-5; possible D gene TRBD1, 5 bases. V lost 4 bases to trimming and J lost 4 bases, with 8 bases between them. The CDR3 spans 13 residues. Germline V gene sequence: CDR1 MGHDK, CDR2 SYGVNS. The CDR3 spells CASSVQDNQPQHF. The CDR3 DNA reads TGTGCCAGCAGTGTACAGGATAATCAGCCCCAGCATTTT. Drawing the rest from reference TRBV25-1 and TRBJ1-5, the complete variable domain is EADIYQTPRYLVIGTGKKITLECSQTMGHDKMYWYQQDPGMELHLIHYSYGVNSTEKGDLSSESTVSRIRTEHFPLTLESARPSHTSQYLCASSVQDNQPQHFGDGTRLSIL.